This T cell receptor (beta chain) was sequenced in a study of OX40 agonist ivuxolimab in advanced cancers. General study points: Partial responders treated at 0.1-3.0 mg/kg exhibited clonal expansion among the lowest measured.

Method: immunoSEQ multiplex PCR; TCRdb's copy keeps in-frame clones and lacks some. The table records about 82,000 clones, more than 75% of them present only once. With regard to this clone: The antigen is unknown.

Germline lookup yields CDR1 SGHRS and CDR2 YFSETQ. The CDR3 runs to 16 residues. The ends were cut back, 1 base at V and 2 bases at J, with 15 bases in the middle. The chain couples TRBV5-1 to TRBJ2-5; D is possibly TRBD1 (6 bases). The clonotype originates from an adult with an advanced solid tumor such as melanoma, head and neck, liver or kidney cancer. This specimen consisted of CD4+ or CD8+ T cells sorted from blood, obtained in a trial of the OX40 agonist ivuxolimab. CDR3 in DNA: TGCGCCAGCAGCTTGCATCGGGACACATATCAAGAGACCCAGTACTTC. Its translation: CASSLHRDTYQETQYF.